This record looks at one TCR beta chain sequence and its context. Its target is unknown. The length of the CDR3 is 15 residues. Trimming removed 3 bases from V and 0 bases from J, with 11 bases in between. In germline, CDR1 is MDHEN, CDR2 SYDVKM. The sample is drawn from a study of T cells in Graves' hyperthyroidism and ophthalmopathy. Whole-study results and caveats: In blood, most of the thyroid clonotypes expanded above 0.001 were also present.

Patients having uncontrolled infection, another autoimmune disease, pregnancy or lactation were not included. On the basis of clinical symptoms, serum thyroxine and TRAb, thyroid ultrasound and orbital computed tomography, diagnoses were made. Researchers took RNA transcripts and amplified the TCR beta CDR3 regions from them. TCR CDR3 underwent first-round RT-PCR with the HTBI primer set. TCRdb ran MiXCR on the multiplex PCR reads and lists one entry per CDR3 protein. This sample has about 420,000 distinct CDR3 sequences, with roughly 15% found just once. The sequenced material came from blood. The sequence came from a woman younger than 35 with Graves' hyperthyroidism. V gene TRBV28 combines with J gene TRBJ1-2; D not certain. The DNA for the CDR3 is TGTGCCAGCAGTTTGTGGGCCACCGCTAACTATGGCTACACCTTC. Protein product: CASSLWATANYGYTF.